This is a list of T cell receptor beta chains from one sample in a study of T cell changes during pregnancy in multiple sclerosis. The method was immunoSEQ multiplex PCR; TCRdb's version includes in-frame clones alone and lacks a portion of them. The table lists 26,000 or so clones, approximately 90% of them singletons. The starting material was peripheral blood, obtained in the first trimester of pregnancy. The receptor set was obtained from a female donor in good health, enrolled as a control in a pregnancy study. The CDR3 runs from the conserved cysteine through the conserved F or W. D genes are given only for firm matches. Part of the rows lack a size; the others show once, few, many or a class for expanded clones.

v_call: TRBV15; d_call: -; cdr3_length: 14; j_call: TRBJ1-1; clone_size: -; cdr3_nt: TGTGCCACCAGCCCCCGGGGGGCGAACACTGAAGCTTTCTTT; cdr3_aa: CATSPRGANTEAFF
v_call: TRBV19; d_call: -; cdr3_length: 14; j_call: TRBJ2-7; clone_size: -; cdr3_nt: TGTGCCACGGGGAACAGCCGTTATTGGTACGAGCAGTACTTC; cdr3_aa: CATGNSRYWYEQYF
v_call: TRBV5-4; d_call: -; cdr3_length: 17; j_call: TRBJ1-1; clone_size: -; cdr3_nt: TGTGCCAGCAGCTTGGGACAGGCAACCCTCGGAAACACTGAAGCTTTCTTT; cdr3_aa: CASSLGQATLGNTEAFF
v_call: TRBV27; d_call: TRBD1; cdr3_length: 16; j_call: TRBJ2-7; clone_size: -; cdr3_nt: TGTGCCAGCAGTCCGAACCCCGGGACAGGGTATATCGAGCAGTACTTC; cdr3_aa: CASSPNPGTGYIEQYF
v_call: TRBV27; d_call: -; cdr3_length: 14; j_call: TRBJ2-7; clone_size: -; cdr3_nt: TGTGCCAGCAGTTCCTGGGGGGGCGACTACGAGCAGTACTTC; cdr3_aa: CASSSWGGDYEQYF
v_call: TRBV5-6; d_call: -; cdr3_length: 15; j_call: TRBJ1-1; clone_size: -; cdr3_nt: TGTGCCAGCAGCCCCGAACAGGGTGGGGGCACTGAAGCTTTCTTT; cdr3_aa: CASSPEQGGGTEAFF
v_call: TRBV7-2; d_call: -; cdr3_length: 15; j_call: TRBJ1-2; clone_size: -; cdr3_nt: TGTGCCAGCAGCCCCTCCGGGACACCCGGACATGGCTACACCTTC; cdr3_aa: CASSPSGTPGHGYTF
v_call: TRBV5-4; d_call: TRBD1; cdr3_length: 15; j_call: TRBJ2-5; clone_size: -; cdr3_nt: TGTGCCAGCAGCTTGCAGACAGGGTCCCAAGAGACCCAGTACTTC; cdr3_aa: CASSLQTGSQETQYF
v_call: TRBV2; d_call: TRBD1; cdr3_length: 14; j_call: TRBJ2-1; clone_size: -; cdr3_nt: TGTGCCAGCAGTGAGCAGGGGGCCTACAATGAGCAGTTCTTC; cdr3_aa: CASSEQGAYNEQFF
v_call: TRBV5-3; d_call: -; cdr3_length: 15; j_call: TRBJ1-2; clone_size: -; cdr3_nt: TGTGCCAATATAATGGGGGACACTCGACGGAAAGGCTACACCTTC; cdr3_aa: CANIMGDTRRKGYTF
v_call: TRBV11-2; d_call: TRBD1; cdr3_length: 13; j_call: TRBJ1-5; clone_size: -; cdr3_nt: TGTGCCAGCAGCTTAGCAGGGGGCCAGCCCCAGCATTTT; cdr3_aa: CASSLAGGQPQHF
v_call: TRBV7-9; d_call: -; cdr3_length: 16; j_call: TRBJ1-1; clone_size: -; cdr3_nt: TGTGCCAGCAGCTTCCTTTTAGGCAAGACGGGGACTGAAGCTTTCTTT; cdr3_aa: CASSFLLGKTGTEAFF
v_call: TRBV29-1; d_call: -; cdr3_length: 12; j_call: TRBJ2-1; clone_size: -; cdr3_nt: TGCAGCGTTGAAGATGGGCTAGCTCCCCAGTTCTTC; cdr3_aa: CSVEDGLAPQFF
v_call: TRBV27; d_call: -; cdr3_length: 15; j_call: TRBJ2-5; clone_size: -; cdr3_nt: TGTGCCAGCAGTTTGAGCGGAGGGGGCGGAGAGACCCAGTACTTC; cdr3_aa: CASSLSGGGGETQYF
v_call: TRBV21-1; d_call: -; cdr3_length: 18; j_call: TRBJ1-5; clone_size: -; cdr3_nt: -; cdr3_aa: CASFGTGILCHFRQPQHF
v_call: TRBV4-1; d_call: TRBD2; cdr3_length: 15; j_call: TRBJ2-3; clone_size: -; cdr3_nt: TGCGCCAGCAGCCAAGATCCTAGCGGGAGGGATACGCAGTATTTT; cdr3_aa: CASSQDPSGRDTQYF
v_call: TRBV14; d_call: -; cdr3_length: 16; j_call: TRBJ2-2; clone_size: -; cdr3_nt: TGTGCCAGCAGCCAAGCCAGGGCGTCTTACGGCGGGGAGCTGTTTTTT; cdr3_aa: CASSQARASYGGELFF
v_call: TRBV18; d_call: TRBD2; cdr3_length: 16; j_call: TRBJ2-3; clone_size: -; cdr3_nt: TGTGCCAGCTTAAACTATAATAGCGGGGGTGCAGATACGCAGTATTTT; cdr3_aa: CASLNYNSGGADTQYF
v_call: TRBV11-2; d_call: TRBD1; cdr3_length: 14; j_call: TRBJ1-2; clone_size: once; cdr3_nt: TGTGCCAGCAGCTCGACAGGGGAGGGGTATGGCTACACCTTC; cdr3_aa: CASSSTGEGYGYTF
v_call: TRBV6-5; d_call: -; cdr3_length: 16; j_call: TRBJ2-6; clone_size: -; cdr3_nt: TGTGCCAGCAGTTACTCGAGAGGGCCCGGGGCCAACGTCCTGACTTTC; cdr3_aa: CASSYSRGPGANVLTF
v_call: TRBV19; d_call: TRBD1; cdr3_length: 15; j_call: TRBJ1-1; clone_size: -; cdr3_nt: TGTGCCAGTAGTGTACAGGGGGTCATGAACACTGAAGCTTTCTTT; cdr3_aa: CASSVQGVMNTEAFF
v_call: TRBV10-3; d_call: -; cdr3_length: 15; j_call: TRBJ1-3; clone_size: -; cdr3_nt: TGTGCCATCAGTGAGTTAGCCCGCTCTGGAAACACCATATATTTT; cdr3_aa: CAISELARSGNTIYF
v_call: TRBV7-9; d_call: -; cdr3_length: 14; j_call: TRBJ2-7; clone_size: -; cdr3_nt: TGTGCCAGCAGCTTAGTTGCGGGGCTCGGCGAGCAGTACTTC; cdr3_aa: CASSLVAGLGEQYF
v_call: TRBV2; d_call: -; cdr3_length: 15; j_call: TRBJ2-7; clone_size: -; cdr3_nt: TGTGCCAGCAGTGAAGGCAGGGAATCGGCCTACGAGCAGTACTTT; cdr3_aa: CASSEGRESAYEQYF
v_call: TRBV13; d_call: TRBD2; cdr3_length: 19; j_call: TRBJ2-1; clone_size: -; cdr3_nt: TGTGCCAGCAGCGCACCGACACCATCTAGCGGGGCACCCTACAATGAGCAGTTCTTC; cdr3_aa: CASSAPTPSSGAPYNEQFF
v_call: TRBV2; d_call: -; cdr3_length: 15; j_call: TRBJ1-5; clone_size: -; cdr3_nt: TGTGCCAGCACGATGGCCCTGATGTTAAATCAGCCCCAGCATTTT; cdr3_aa: CASTMALMLNQPQHF
v_call: TRBV30; d_call: -; cdr3_length: 15; j_call: TRBJ1-5; clone_size: -; cdr3_nt: TGTGCCTGGAGTGTATCTTCAGGGGTCAATCAGCCCCAGCATTTT; cdr3_aa: CAWSVSSGVNQPQHF
v_call: TRBV30; d_call: -; cdr3_length: 16; j_call: TRBJ2-1; clone_size: -; cdr3_nt: TGTGCCTGGAGTGTACTCGGTAACCACAGATACAATGAGCAGTTCTTC; cdr3_aa: CAWSVLGNHRYNEQFF
v_call: TRBV13; d_call: TRBD2; cdr3_length: 14; j_call: TRBJ2-7; clone_size: few; cdr3_nt: TGTGCCAGCAGCTCTAGCGGGGCCACCTACGAGCAGTACTTC; cdr3_aa: CASSSSGATYEQYF
v_call: TRBV27; d_call: TRBD2; cdr3_length: 16; j_call: TRBJ2-1; clone_size: -; cdr3_nt: TGTGCCAGCAGTTCTTCACCTAGCGGGAGTATCAATGAGCAGTTCTTC; cdr3_aa: CASSSSPSGSINEQFF
v_call: TRBV12-5; d_call: TRBD1; cdr3_length: 17; j_call: TRBJ1-3; clone_size: -; cdr3_nt: TGTGCTAGTGGTTTGGTAAGGGGGCTGGCTTCTGGAAACACCATATATTTT; cdr3_aa: CASGLVRGLASGNTIYF
v_call: TRBV30; d_call: -; cdr3_length: 12; j_call: TRBJ2-7; clone_size: -; cdr3_nt: TGTGCTTCAGCCCGCGGATCCTACGAGCAGTACTTC; cdr3_aa: CASARGSYEQYF
v_call: TRBV6-5; d_call: -; cdr3_length: 13; j_call: TRBJ2-4; clone_size: -; cdr3_nt: TGTGCCAGCAGTTATGATGGACAGAACATTCAGTACTTC; cdr3_aa: CASSYDGQNIQYF
v_call: TRBV30; d_call: TRBD1; cdr3_length: 14; j_call: TRBJ1-4; clone_size: -; cdr3_nt: TGTGCCTCTCTAACCGGGACAGGGGTTGAAAAACTGTTTTTT; cdr3_aa: CASLTGTGVEKLFF
v_call: TRBV5-8; d_call: -; cdr3_length: 15; j_call: TRBJ1-5; clone_size: -; cdr3_nt: TGTGCCAGCAGCTTTGGGACGGGGGTTTATCAGCCCCAGCATTTT; cdr3_aa: CASSFGTGVYQPQHF
v_call: TRBV19; d_call: -; cdr3_length: 15; j_call: TRBJ1-1; clone_size: -; cdr3_nt: TGTGCCAGTAGTCTTCAGGGACACCAGAACACTGAAGCTTTCTTT; cdr3_aa: CASSLQGHQNTEAFF
v_call: TRBV6-6; d_call: -; cdr3_length: 13; j_call: TRBJ1-1; clone_size: -; cdr3_nt: TGTGCCAGCAGTGTAAATCGGGGAACTGAAGCTTTCTTT; cdr3_aa: CASSVNRGTEAFF
v_call: TRBV7-9; d_call: TRBD2; cdr3_length: 16; j_call: TRBJ2-1; clone_size: -; cdr3_nt: TGTGCCAGCAGCCTTGTAGCGGGAGTGACCTACAATGAGCAGTTCTTC; cdr3_aa: CASSLVAGVTYNEQFF
v_call: TRBV9; d_call: TRBD2; cdr3_length: 15; j_call: TRBJ2-2; clone_size: -; cdr3_nt: TGTGCCAGCAGCGCAGGGACTAGCAGGACCGGGGAGCTGTTTTTT; cdr3_aa: CASSAGTSRTGELFF
v_call: TRBV5-6; d_call: -; cdr3_length: 14; j_call: TRBJ1-1; clone_size: -; cdr3_nt: TGTGCCAGCAGCTTGGTACAGTCAAACACTGAAGCTTTCTTT; cdr3_aa: CASSLVQSNTEAFF
v_call: TRBV19; d_call: TRBD1; cdr3_length: 16; j_call: TRBJ1-1; clone_size: -; cdr3_nt: TGTGCCAGTAGTAGCCCCCCACAGGGGGCAAATACTGAAGCTTTCTTT; cdr3_aa: CASSSPPQGANTEAFF
v_call: TRBV7-8; d_call: -; cdr3_length: 12; j_call: TRBJ1-2; clone_size: -; cdr3_nt: TGTGCCAGCAGCTTAGACAGGGATGGCTACACCTTC; cdr3_aa: CASSLDRDGYTF
v_call: TRBV29-1; d_call: TRBD1; cdr3_length: 15; j_call: TRBJ1-2; clone_size: -; cdr3_nt: TGCAGCGCCATCCAAGGGACAGGGGGTGACTATGGCTACACCTTC; cdr3_aa: CSAIQGTGGDYGYTF
v_call: TRBV6-4; d_call: TRBD1; cdr3_length: 14; j_call: TRBJ1-2; clone_size: few; cdr3_nt: TGTGCCAGCAGTGACTCCGGGACAGGGGGCGGTTACACCTTC; cdr3_aa: CASSDSGTGGGYTF
v_call: TRBV9; d_call: TRBD2; cdr3_length: 16; j_call: TRBJ2-2; clone_size: -; cdr3_nt: TGTGCCAGCAGCGTAGCTCTAGCGGGAGGGGTCGGGGAGCTGTTTTTT; cdr3_aa: CASSVALAGGVGELFF
v_call: TRBV30; d_call: -; cdr3_length: 14; j_call: TRBJ2-7; clone_size: -; cdr3_nt: TGTGCCTGGAGAGCACAGGGCGCCCGGAACGAGCAGTACTTC; cdr3_aa: CAWRAQGARNEQYF
v_call: TRBV5-1; d_call: -; cdr3_length: 12; j_call: TRBJ1-1; clone_size: -; cdr3_nt: TGCGCCAGCACTGGACAGAACACTGAAGCTTTCTTT; cdr3_aa: CASTGQNTEAFF
v_call: TRBV4-1; d_call: TRBD2; cdr3_length: 16; j_call: TRBJ2-3; clone_size: -; cdr3_nt: TGCGCCAGCAGCCAAGAACTAGCGGGGAGCACAGATACGCAGTATTTT; cdr3_aa: CASSQELAGSTDTQYF
v_call: TRBV6-5; d_call: TRBD1; cdr3_length: 15; j_call: TRBJ2-2; clone_size: once; cdr3_nt: TGTGCCAGCAGTTACGACGGACAGGGGACCGGGGAGCTGTTTTTT; cdr3_aa: CASSYDGQGTGELFF
v_call: TRBV30; d_call: -; cdr3_length: 11; j_call: TRBJ1-2; clone_size: -; cdr3_nt: TGTGCCTGGAGTCCTCCGGGAGGCTACACCTTC; cdr3_aa: CAWSPPGGYTF
v_call: TRBV5-4; d_call: TRBD1; cdr3_length: 15; j_call: TRBJ1-1; clone_size: -; cdr3_nt: TGTGCCAGCAGCCCGCGACAGGGGGCAGGAACTGAAGCTTTCTTT; cdr3_aa: CASSPRQGAGTEAFF
v_call: TRBV7-2; d_call: -; cdr3_length: 15; j_call: TRBJ1-1; clone_size: -; cdr3_nt: TGTGCCAGCAGAACAGAAAGGGGCTATTTCACTGAAGCTTTCTTT; cdr3_aa: CASRTERGYFTEAFF
v_call: TRBV7-8; d_call: TRBD1; cdr3_length: 15; j_call: TRBJ2-7; clone_size: -; cdr3_nt: TGTGCCAGCAGCTTCGGGGACAGGGGCATGTATGAGCAGTACTTC; cdr3_aa: CASSFGDRGMYEQYF
v_call: TRBV7-9; d_call: -; cdr3_length: 15; j_call: TRBJ2-3; clone_size: -; cdr3_nt: TGTGCCAGCAGCCCCCGAGCGGATGGCACAGATACGCAGTATTTT; cdr3_aa: CASSPRADGTDTQYF
v_call: TRBV29-1; d_call: -; cdr3_length: 10; j_call: TRBJ2-7; clone_size: -; cdr3_nt: TGCAGCGTTGGTCAGGACGAGCAGTACTTC; cdr3_aa: CSVGQDEQYF
v_call: TRBV30; d_call: -; cdr3_length: 13; j_call: TRBJ1-2; clone_size: few; cdr3_nt: TGTGCCTGGAGTCCTCAGGGCCGCGGAGGCTACACCTTC; cdr3_aa: CAWSPQGRGGYTF
v_call: TRBV27; d_call: -; cdr3_length: 12; j_call: TRBJ1-2; clone_size: -; cdr3_nt: TGTGCCAGCAGTCTAGTGACAGACACCTACACCTTC; cdr3_aa: CASSLVTDTYTF
v_call: TRBV2; d_call: TRBD1; cdr3_length: 13; j_call: TRBJ1-2; clone_size: -; cdr3_nt: TGTGCCAGCAGTTACGGACAGGGGGACGGCTACACCTTC; cdr3_aa: CASSYGQGDGYTF
v_call: TRBV6-5; d_call: TRBD1; cdr3_length: 15; j_call: TRBJ2-7; clone_size: -; cdr3_nt: TGTGCCAGCAGTTACTCCGGACAGGCCGCGGAGGAGCAGTACTTC; cdr3_aa: CASSYSGQAAEEQYF